Listed below are T cell receptor beta chains from one sample, sequenced in a study of T cells expressing NK-cell markers. TCRdb processed the 5' RACE reads again and assigns one entry to each CDR3 protein, with no DNA. This table lists approximately 460,000 distinct CDR3 sequences. The sample consisted of blood T cells: a sorted CD56 or NKG2C T cell subset, CD4+ or CD8+ T cells, or bulk PBMC T cells (not recorded which). The receptors derive from a woman between 18 and 70 years old in good health. Both conserved end residues are part of each CDR3.

length	V	J	CDR3
16	TRBV12-3/TRBV12-4	TRBJ2-7	CASSLPLGQISYEQYF
12	TRBV20-1	TRBJ1-2	CSAEQGGYGYTF
12	TRBV19	TRBJ2-1	CASSITDAAQFF
14	TRBV9	TRBJ1-4	CASSVGGLDEKLFF
14	TRBV6-1	TRBJ2-7	CASSQGGTVYEQYF
16	TRBV20-1	TRBJ2-2	CSARDGWTGLTGELFF
12	TRBV11-2	TRBJ2-1	CARDASYNEQFF
16	TRBV19	TRBJ1-6	CASSIADPTGNSPLHF
16	TRBV7-2	TRBJ2-7	CASSPHRASDTYEQYF
15	TRBV20-1	TRBJ2-5	CSAWTSPLYQETQYF
14	TRBV28	TRBJ1-1	CASSSPGGLAEAFF
15	TRBV20-1	TRBJ2-2	CSARATDTDTGELFF
16	TRBV3-1	TRBJ2-5	CASSQFFGPDQETQYF
16	TRBV5-1	TRBJ2-2	CASSLTVGVNTGELFF
16	TRBV9	TRBJ1-2	CASSLSGGNGDYGYTF
17	TRBV20-1	TRBJ2-1	CSARDLASTDSYNEQFF
14	TRBV28	TRBJ2-7	CASSPAGGSYEQYF
13	TRBV7-3	TRBJ2-3	CASSSPLTGTQYF
18	TRBV15	TRBJ2-3	CATSRERTSGGTTDTQYF
16	TRBV29-1	TRBJ2-1	CSVEDASGRSYNEQFF
16	TRBV15	TRBJ2-3	CATSFDRDSSTDTQYF
15	TRBV4-1	TRBJ2-1	CASSPGGGAGNEQFF
14	TRBV5-1	TRBJ2-7	CASSLGRTAYEQYF
14	TRBV11-1	TRBJ2-7	CASSSSGNHYEQYF
16	TRBV7-3	TRBJ2-1	CASSPRGGISYNEQFF
14	TRBV24-1	TRBJ2-5	CATSDHPGGETQYF
15	TRBV28	TRBJ1-6	CASSFRDRPPTPLHF
14	TRBV7-8	TRBJ2-3	CAASGGSSTDTQYF